This is a list of T cell receptor beta chains from one sample in a study of monozygotic twins with cystic fibrosis. Sequencing used immunoSEQ multiplex PCR; TCRdb keeps in-frame clones, though not all of them. The profile shows about 20,000 clones, under 95% of them singletons. What was sequenced was blood. These TCRs come from a girl aged 2-10 years with cystic fibrosis. Each CDR3 is given with its conserved first and last residue. D genes are given only for firm matches. Not all rows give a size; the values are once, few, many and, for expanded clones, a class.

v_gene	abundance	d_gene	j_gene	CDR3nt	CDR3aa
TRBV11-2	once	TRBD2	TRBJ2-2	TGTGCCAGCAGCTTATCGGCCCTAGCGGGGACTTACACCGGGGAGCTGTTTTTT	CASSLSALAGTYTGELFF
TRBV19	.	.	TRBJ2-7	TGTGCCAGTAGTATAGTTTCGGGGAGCTCCTACGAGCAGTACTTC	CASSIVSGSSYEQYF
TRBV9	.	.	TRBJ2-3	TGTGCCAGCAGCGTTGGAGGGCCCCCATTCACAGATACGCAGTATTTT	CASSVGGPPFTDTQYF
TRBV28	.	.	TRBJ1-4	TGTGCCAGCAGGGAACCCTACAGTTCTAATGAAAAACTGTTTTTT	CASREPYSSNEKLFF
TRBV19	.	.	TRBJ1-5	TGTGCCAGTAGTATAGTACGGGGGCTTTTCCAGCCCCAGCATTTT	CASSIVRGLFQPQHF
TRBV19	.	.	TRBJ1-1	TGTGCCAGTAGTATATATGTGGACAGTGAAGCTTTCTTT	CASSIYVDSEAFF
TRBV5-6	.	TRBD1	TRBJ2-2	TGTGCCAGCAGCTCTACGCTTCGACAGGGGGCTGTACACGGGGAGCTGTTTTTT	CASSSTLRQGAVHGELFF
TRBV15	.	TRBD1	TRBJ1-2	TGTGCCACCAGCAGGGGACAGGGGGCGAACTATGGCTACACCTTC	CATSRGQGANYGYTF
TRBV28	.	.	TRBJ1-5	TGTGCCAGCAGTTCCCTCCTGGGGGGGTTCACCTACTGGGCCCAGCATTTT	CASSSLLGGFTYWAQHF
TRBV10-2	.	.	TRBJ1-1	TGCGCCAGCAGGCTCACAGTGAACACTGAAGCTTTCTTT	CASRLTVNTEAFF
TRBV18	.	TRBD1	TRBJ2-7	TGTGCCAGCTCACCATCACGGGACAGCTACGAGCAGTACTTC	CASSPSRDSYEQYF
TRBV4-1	.	.	TRBJ2-1	TGCGCCAGCAGCCAAGACGGAGCTCGGACCCACAATGAGCAGTTCTTC	CASSQDGARTHNEQFF
TRBV11-2	.	.	TRBJ2-7	TGTGCCAGCAGCTTAGTCCCATGGACCTTGGAGCAGTACTTC	CASSLVPWTLEQYF
TRBV14	.	.	TRBJ1-3	TGTGCCAGCAGCCAAGATGTGGTCAGCTCTGGAAACACCATATATTTT	CASSQDVVSSGNTIYF
TRBV30	.	TRBD2	TRBJ2-1	TGTGCCTGGAGTGTGACTAGCGGGAGGTACAATGAGCAGTTCTTC	CAWSVTSGRYNEQFF
TRBV5-1	.	.	TRBJ2-1	TGCGCCAGCAGCGCACGGGACGGATCTACCTACAATGAGCAGTTCTTC	CASSARDGSTYNEQFF
TRBV19	.	.	TRBJ1-5	TGTGCCAGTAGTTCCACAGGCCGCCTTAGCAATCAGCCCCAGCATTTT	CASSSTGRLSNQPQHF
TRBV2	.	TRBD2	TRBJ2-1	TGTACCAGCAGTGAGACAGCGGGGGGTCAAATGTTTCTCTACAATGAGCAGTTCTTC	CTSSETAGGQMFLYNEQFF
TRBV4-1	.	.	TRBJ2-7	TGCGCCAGCAGCCAAGGTGGAGGAGGGTTCAGCCACGAGCAGTACTTC	CASSQGGGGFSHEQYF
TRBV7-8	.	.	TRBJ2-7	TGTGCCAGCAGCTTAGAGGACGGCGTCTACGAGCAGTACTTC	CASSLEDGVYEQYF
TRBV7-2	.	TRBD1	TRBJ2-7	TGTGCCAGCAGTCCCGGACAGGCGGACGAGCAGTACTTC	CASSPGQADEQYF
TRBV7-8	.	.	TRBJ1-1	TGTGCCAGCAGCCCTAGGAGGGCGGTTGAAGCTTTCTTT	CASSPRRAVEAFF
TRBV20-1	.	.	TRBJ2-3	TGCAGTACCCTCACAGATACGCAGTATTTT	CSTLTDTQYF
TRBV7-6	.	.	TRBJ2-7	TGTGCCAGCAGCTTAGACAGGGCCTACGAGCAGTACTTC	CASSLDRAYEQYF
TRBV18	.	.	TRBJ1-3	TGTGCCAGCTCAGCCTCGACAGCCAGCTCTGGAAACACCATATATTTT	CASSASTASSGNTIYF
TRBV19	.	.	TRBJ2-3	TGTGCCAGTAGTATAGGCTACTTTGACAGACGATTCACAGATACGCAGTATTTT	CASSIGYFDRRFTDTQYF
TRBV27	.	.	TRBJ2-7	TGTGCCAGCAGTCCTTATGGGGCCTGGCAGGGCCCACCCTCCTACGAGCAGTACTTC	CASSPYGAWQGPPSYEQYF
TRBV20-1	.	.	TRBJ1-2	TGCAGTGGAACCGAGGGCTACACCTTC	CSGTEGYTF
TRBV2	.	TRBD1	TRBJ1-5	TGTGCCAGCAGTGTAGACAGGGATTATCAGCCCCAGCATTTT	CASSVDRDYQPQHF
TRBV6-5	.	.	TRBJ1-1	TGTGCCAGCGGGTCGCGGGGGTTGGGGGCTGAAGCTTTCTTT	CASGSRGLGAEAFF
TRBV30	once	.	TRBJ2-7	TGTGCCTGGAGTGTACAAGGTCCTACATCCTACGAGCAGTACTTC	CAWSVQGPTSYEQYF
TRBV4-3	.	TRBD1	TRBJ1-4	TGCGCCAGCAGCCCGGGAGGGACAGGGAATGAAAAACTGTTTTTT	CASSPGGTGNEKLFF
TRBV10-3	.	.	TRBJ2-2	TGTGCCTCGAATCAGGGGACACCGAACACCGGGGAGCTGTTTTTT	CASNQGTPNTGELFF
TRBV10-3	.	.	TRBJ2-7	TGTGCCATCAGTGAGAGGCTGATCTACGAGCAGTACTTC	CAISERLIYEQYF
TRBV29-1	.	.	TRBJ2-2	TGCAGCGTTGTTGACACCGGGGAGCTGTTTTTT	CSVVDTGELFF
TRBV6-1	.	TRBD1	TRBJ2-7	TGTGCCAGCAGTGAACTAGGACAGGGGTCCTACGAGCAGTACTTC	CASSELGQGSYEQYF